This TCR beta chain was sequenced during a study of naive and memory T cell subsets. Study-level results: Expression changes during T cell differentiation may affect RNA-based TCR counts.

This clonotype was seen a few times. Its antigen is unidentified. Two oligonucleotides, mixed equimolar, formed the beta constant-region primer covering TRBC1 and TRBC2. Four rounds of PCR amplified the ligated cDNA using nested alpha and beta constant-region primers plus SP2. TCRdb reprocessed the UMI-ligation and nested PCR reads with MiXCR, giving one entry per CDR3 protein. Altogether tens of thousands of distinct CDR3 sequences are present, about an eighth being singletons, with the ten largest covering 0.9% to 1%. Sample: central memory CD4+ T cells from blood. The origin of this receptor is a human donor in good health.

The CDR3: CASSFTETSVWDEQFF. The CDR3 region has the DNA TGTGCCAGCAGCTTCACCGAGACTAGCGTGTGGGATGAGCAGTTCTTC. The chain links TRBV7-8 to TRBJ2-1; 8 nucleotides align to TRBD2. Germline lookup yields CDR1 SGHVS and CDR2 FQNEAQ. The V segment lost 3 bases and the J segment 8 bases; nucleotides outside the gene matches: 12. This CDR3 spans 16 amino acids.